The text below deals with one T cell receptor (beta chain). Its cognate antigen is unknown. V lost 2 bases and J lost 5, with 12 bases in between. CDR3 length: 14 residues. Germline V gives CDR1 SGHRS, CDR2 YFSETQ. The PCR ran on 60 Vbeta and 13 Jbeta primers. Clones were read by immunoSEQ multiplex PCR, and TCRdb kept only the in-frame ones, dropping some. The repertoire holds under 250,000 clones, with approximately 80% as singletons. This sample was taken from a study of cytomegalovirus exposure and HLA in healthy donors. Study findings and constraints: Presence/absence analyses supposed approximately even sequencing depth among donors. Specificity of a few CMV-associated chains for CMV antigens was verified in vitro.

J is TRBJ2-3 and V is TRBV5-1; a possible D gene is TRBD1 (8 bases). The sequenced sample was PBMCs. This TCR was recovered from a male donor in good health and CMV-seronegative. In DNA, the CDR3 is TGCGCCAGCAGCTTTACAGGGGGGGGAGATACGCAGTATTTT. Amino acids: CASSFTGGGDTQYF.